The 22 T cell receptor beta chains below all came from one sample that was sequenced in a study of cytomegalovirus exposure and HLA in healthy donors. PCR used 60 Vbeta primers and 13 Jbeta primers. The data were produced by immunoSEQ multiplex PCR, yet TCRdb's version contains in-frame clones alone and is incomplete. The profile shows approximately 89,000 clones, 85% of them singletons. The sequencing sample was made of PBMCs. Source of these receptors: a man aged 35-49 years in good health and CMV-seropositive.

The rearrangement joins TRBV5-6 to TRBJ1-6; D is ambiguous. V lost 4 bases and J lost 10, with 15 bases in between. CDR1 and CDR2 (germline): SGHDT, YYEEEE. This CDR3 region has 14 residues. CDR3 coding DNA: TGTGCCAGCAGCCAACTTAACCCGGGATCACCCCTCCACTTT. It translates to CASSQLNPGSPLHF.

The CDR3 DNA sequence: TGTGCCAGCAGTTTCGGGATGGGGGGAAACACTGAAGCTTTCTTT. Protein sequence: CASSFGMGGNTEAFF. V gene TRBV6-1 combines with J gene TRBJ1-1; D perhaps matches TRBD1 (5 bases). The CDR3 runs 15 residues. The V end lost 5 bases, the J end lost 2 bases, and 15 bases lay between the germline ends. In germline, CDR1 is MNHNS, CDR2 SASEGT.

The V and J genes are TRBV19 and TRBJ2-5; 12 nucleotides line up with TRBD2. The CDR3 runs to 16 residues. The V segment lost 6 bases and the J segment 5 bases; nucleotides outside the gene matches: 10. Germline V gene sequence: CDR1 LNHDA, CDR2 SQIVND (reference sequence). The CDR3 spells CASSLGLAGLGETQYF. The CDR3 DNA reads TGTGCCAGTAGCCTAGGACTAGCGGGATTAGGGGAGACCCAGTACTTC.

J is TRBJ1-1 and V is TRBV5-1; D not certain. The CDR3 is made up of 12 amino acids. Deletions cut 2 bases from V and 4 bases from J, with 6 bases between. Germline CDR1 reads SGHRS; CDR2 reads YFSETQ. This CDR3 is CASSFDTTEAFF. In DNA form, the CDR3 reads TGCGCCAGCAGCTTCGACACCACTGAAGCTTTCTTT. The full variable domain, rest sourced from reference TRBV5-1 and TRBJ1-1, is KAGVTQTPRYLIKTRGQQVTLSCSPISGHRSVSWYQQTPGQGLQFLFEYFSETQRNKGNFPGRFSGRQFSNSRSEMNVSTLELGDSALYLCASSFDTTEAFFGQGTRLTVV.

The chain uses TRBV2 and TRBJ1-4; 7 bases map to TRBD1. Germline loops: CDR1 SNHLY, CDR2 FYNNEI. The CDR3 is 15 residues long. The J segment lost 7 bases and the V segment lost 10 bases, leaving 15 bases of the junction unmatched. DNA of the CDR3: TGTGCCACCTCTAGACAGGGCCAGAGGACTGAAAAACTGTTTTTT. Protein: CATSRQGQRTEKLFF.

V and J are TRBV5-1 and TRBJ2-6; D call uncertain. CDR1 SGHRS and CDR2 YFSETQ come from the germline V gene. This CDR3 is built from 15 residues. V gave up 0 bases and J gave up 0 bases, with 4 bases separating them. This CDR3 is CASSLARSGANVLTF. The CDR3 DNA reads TGCGCCAGCAGCTTGGCCCGCTCTGGGGCCAACGTCCTGACTTTC.

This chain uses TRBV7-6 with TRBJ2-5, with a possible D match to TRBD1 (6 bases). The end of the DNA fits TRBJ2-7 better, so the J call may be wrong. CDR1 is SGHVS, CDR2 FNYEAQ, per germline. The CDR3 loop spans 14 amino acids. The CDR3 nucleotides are TGTGCCAGCAGCTCTAACAGGGATAACTACGAGCAGTACTTC. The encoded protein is CASSSNRDNYEQYF.

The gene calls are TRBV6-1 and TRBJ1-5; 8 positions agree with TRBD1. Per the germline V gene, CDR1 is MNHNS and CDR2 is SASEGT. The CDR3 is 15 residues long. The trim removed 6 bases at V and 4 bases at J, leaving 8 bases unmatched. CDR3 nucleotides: TGTGCCAGCAGGGTTGGACAGGGCGGGAATCAGCCCCAGCATTTT. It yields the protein CASRVGQGGNQPQHF.

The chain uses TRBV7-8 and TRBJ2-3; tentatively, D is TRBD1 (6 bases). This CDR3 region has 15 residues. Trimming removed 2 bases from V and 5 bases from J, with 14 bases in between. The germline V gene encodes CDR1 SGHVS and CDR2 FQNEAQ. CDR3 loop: CASSLPGQRVDTQYF. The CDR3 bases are TGTGCCAGCAGCTTACCCGGACAGAGGGTAGATACGCAGTATTTT. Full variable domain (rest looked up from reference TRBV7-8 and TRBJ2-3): GAGVSQSPRYKVAKRGQDVALRCDPISGHVSLFWYQQALGQGPEFLTYFQNEAQLDKSGLPSDRFFAERPEGSVSTLKIQRTQQEDSAVYLCASSLPGQRVDTQYFGPGTRLTVL.

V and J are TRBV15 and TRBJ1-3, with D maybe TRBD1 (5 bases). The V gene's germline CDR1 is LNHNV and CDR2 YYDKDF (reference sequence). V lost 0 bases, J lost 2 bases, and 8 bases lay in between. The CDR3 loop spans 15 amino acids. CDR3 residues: CATSRDKGTGNTIYF. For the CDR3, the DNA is TGTGCCACCAGCAGAGATAAGGGGACTGGAAACACCATATATTTT.

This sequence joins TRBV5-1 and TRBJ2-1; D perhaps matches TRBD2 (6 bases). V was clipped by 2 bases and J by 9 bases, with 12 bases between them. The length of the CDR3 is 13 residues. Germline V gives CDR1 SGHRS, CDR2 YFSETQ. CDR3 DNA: TGCGCCAGCAGCTTATGGACTATTGGTGAGCAGTTCTTC. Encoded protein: CASSLWTIGEQFF.

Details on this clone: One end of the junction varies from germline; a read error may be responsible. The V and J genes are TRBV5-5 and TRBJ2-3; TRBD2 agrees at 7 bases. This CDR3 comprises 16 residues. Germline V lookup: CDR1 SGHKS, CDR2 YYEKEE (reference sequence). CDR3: CASNLGIATSADTQYF. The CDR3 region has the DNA TGTGCCAGCAACTTGGGGATCGCCACTAGCGCAGATACGCAGTATTTT.

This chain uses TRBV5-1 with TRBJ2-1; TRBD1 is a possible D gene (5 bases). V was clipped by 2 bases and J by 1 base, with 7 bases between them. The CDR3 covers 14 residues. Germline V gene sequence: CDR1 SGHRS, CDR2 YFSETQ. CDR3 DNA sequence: TGCGCCAGCAGCTTAGGGGATTCCTACAATGAGCAGTTCTTC. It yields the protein CASSLGDSYNEQFF.

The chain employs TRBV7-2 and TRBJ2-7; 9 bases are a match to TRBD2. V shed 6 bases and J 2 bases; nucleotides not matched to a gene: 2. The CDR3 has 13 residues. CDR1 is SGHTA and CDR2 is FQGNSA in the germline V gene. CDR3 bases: TGTGCCAGCAGGACTAGCGGAACCTACGAGCAGTACTTC. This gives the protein CASRTSGTYEQYF.

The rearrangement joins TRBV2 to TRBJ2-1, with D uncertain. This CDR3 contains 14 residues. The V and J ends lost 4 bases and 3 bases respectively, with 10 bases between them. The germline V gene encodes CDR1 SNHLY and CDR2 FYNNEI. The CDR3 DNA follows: TGTGCCAGCAGTGCCAGTCCCCGCTACAATGAGCAGTTCTTC. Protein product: CASSASPRYNEQFF.

CDR3 coding DNA: TGTGCCAGCAGCCCCAACAGGGGTAATTCACCCCTCCACTTT. As protein: CASSPNRGNSPLHF. V usage is TRBV9 and J usage is TRBJ1-6, with TRBD1 matching over 7 bases. The CDR3 has 14 amino acids. Germline V gives CDR1 SGDLS, CDR2 YYNGEE. V lost 4 bases and J lost 6; bases outside the gene matches: 4. Variable domain in full (rest from reference TRBV9 and TRBJ1-6): DSGVTQTPKHLITATGQRVTLRCSPRSGDLSVYWYQQSLDQGLQFLIQYYNGEERAKGNILERFSAQQFPDLHSELNLSSLELGDSALYFCASSPNRGNSPLHFGNGTRLTVT.

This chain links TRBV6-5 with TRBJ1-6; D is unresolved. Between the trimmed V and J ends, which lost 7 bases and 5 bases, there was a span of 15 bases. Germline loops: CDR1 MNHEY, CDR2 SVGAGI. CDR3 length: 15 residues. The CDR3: CASTNTQRHNSPLHF. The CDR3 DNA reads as TGTGCCAGCACCAATACCCAGCGACATAATTCACCCCTCCACTTT.

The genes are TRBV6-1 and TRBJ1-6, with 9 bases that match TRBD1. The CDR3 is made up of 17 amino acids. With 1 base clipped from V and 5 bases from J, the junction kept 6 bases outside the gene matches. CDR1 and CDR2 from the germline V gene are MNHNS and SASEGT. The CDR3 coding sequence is TGTGCCAGCAGTGAAGAGTTACAGGGGGCGCATAATTCACCCCTCCACTTT. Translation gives CASSEELQGAHNSPLHF.

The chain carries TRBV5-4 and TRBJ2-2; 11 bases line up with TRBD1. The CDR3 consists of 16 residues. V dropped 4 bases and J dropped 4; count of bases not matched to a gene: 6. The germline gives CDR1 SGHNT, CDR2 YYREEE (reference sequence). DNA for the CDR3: TGTGCCAGCAGCCGACGGACAGGGGGCGGCACCGGGGAGCTGTTTTTT. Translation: CASSRRTGGGTGELFF. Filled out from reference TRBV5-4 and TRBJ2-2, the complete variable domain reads ETGVTQSPTHLIKTRGQQVTLRCSSQSGHNTVSWYQQALGQGPQFIFQYYREEENGRGNFPPRFSGLQFPNYSSELNVNALELDDSALYLCASSRRTGGGTGELFFGEGSRLTVL.

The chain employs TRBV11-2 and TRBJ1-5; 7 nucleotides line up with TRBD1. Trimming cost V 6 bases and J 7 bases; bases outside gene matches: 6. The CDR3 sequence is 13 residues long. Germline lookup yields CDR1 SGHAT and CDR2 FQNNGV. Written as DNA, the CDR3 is TGTGCCAGCAGTACAGGGGTGGGCCAGCCCCAGCATTTT. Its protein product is CASSTGVGQPQHF.

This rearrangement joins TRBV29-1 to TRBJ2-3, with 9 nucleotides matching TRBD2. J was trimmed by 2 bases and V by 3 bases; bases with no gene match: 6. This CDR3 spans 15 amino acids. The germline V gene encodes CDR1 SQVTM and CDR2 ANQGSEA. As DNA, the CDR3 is TGCAGCGTTGAGATTAGCGGGGGCCTCACAGATACGCAGTATTTT. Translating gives CSVEISGGLTDTQYF.

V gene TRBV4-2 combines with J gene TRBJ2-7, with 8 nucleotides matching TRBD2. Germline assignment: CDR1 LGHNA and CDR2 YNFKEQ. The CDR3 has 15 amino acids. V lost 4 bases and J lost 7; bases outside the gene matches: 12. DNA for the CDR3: TGTGCCAGCAGCCCTCGGGAGCGGGGGAGTAAGGAGCAGTACTTC. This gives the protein CASSPRERGSKEQYF.